These T cell receptor beta chains were read from a single sample in a study of regulatory T cells in long-lasting Graves disease. Using its own MiXCR run on the multiplex PCR reads, TCRdb lists one record per CDR3 protein. The repertoire holds roughly 490,000 distinct CDR3 sequences, with approximately 23% as singletons. This material consisted of peripheral blood mononuclear cells (PBMCs), taken when the disease was refractory, from a patient treated with antithyroid drugs. Receptors originate from a female donor with Graves disease. CDR3s include the opening cysteine and the closing phenylalanine or tryptophan. The D gene is left open where the match is weak. Rows may omit the clone size; those that give it use once, few, many or a size class.

CASSWDSSTGAEAFF	TGTGCCAGCAGTTGGGACAGCAGCACCGGGGCTGAAGCTTTCTTT	TRBV6-5	TRBJ1-1	TRBD1	few
CASSLGTEIMNTEAFF	TGTGCCAGCAGTTTAGGGACAGAAATCATGAACACTGAAGCTTTCTTT	TRBV12-3/TRBV12-4	TRBJ1-1	.	many
CASSFSSQPQHF	TGTGCCAGCAGTTTTAGTTCTCAGCCCCAGCATTTT	TRBV28	TRBJ1-5	.	many
CASSYSRLGELFF	TGTGCCAGCAGTTACTCAAGGTTGGGGGAGCTGTTTTTT	TRBV6-2/TRBV6-3	TRBJ2-2	.	.
CASSLGRLAGMNGELFF	TGTGCCAGCAGTTTAGGGCGACTAGCGGGAATGAACGGGGAGCTGTTTTTT	TRBV27	TRBJ2-2	TRBD2	many
CASSFLGQDEAFF	TGTGCCAGCAGCTTTTTAGGACAGGATGAAGCTTTCTTT	TRBV5-6	TRBJ1-1	TRBD1	.
CNKSPAGGHNEQFF	TGCAACAAATCCCCAGCGGGAGGGCACAATGAGCAGTTCTTC	TRBV29-1	TRBJ2-1	TRBD2	once
CASSPGDRGSSYEQYF	TGTGCCAGCAGCCCCGGGGACAGGGGGTCGTCCTACGAGCAGTACTTC	TRBV7-3	TRBJ2-7	TRBD1	once
CASGLVRGGYTF	TGTGCTAGTGGTTTGGTACGAGGTGGCTACACCTTC	TRBV12-5	TRBJ1-2	.	many
CASSVAGGTPDTQYF	TGTGCCAGCAGCGTAGCTGGCGGAACTCCAGATACGCAGTATTTT	TRBV9	TRBJ2-3	.	.
CASSSVGSPYGYTF	TGTGCCAGCAGCTCGGTCGGCAGCCCCTATGGCTACACCTTC	TRBV7-9	TRBJ1-2	.	many
CASSAPSTGLGEQYF	TGTGCCAGCAGCGCCCCTTCGACAGGGTTGGGTGAGCAGTACTTC	TRBV9	TRBJ2-7	TRBD1	.
CASSVSTYNEQFF	TGTGCCAGCAGCGTATCTACCTACAATGAGCAGTTCTTC	TRBV9	TRBJ2-1	.	.
CASGPGQAKTQYF	TGTGCCAGCGGCCCCGGACAGGCGAAGACCCAGTACTTC	TRBV6-1	TRBJ2-5	TRBD1	many
CATIKSALLNTEAFF	TGTGCCACAATCAAGTCGGCGCTCTTGAACACTGAAGCTTTCTTT	TRBV6-1	TRBJ1-1	.	few
CASSIRDPANEKLFF	TGTGCCAGCAGTATCCGGGACCCAGCTAATGAAAAACTGTTTTTT	TRBV28	TRBJ1-4	.	many
CSALSGNTEAFF	TGCAGTGCTCTATCAGGTAACACTGAAGCTTTCTTT	TRBV20-1	TRBJ1-1	.	many
CASSSGTWGSPLHF	TGTGCCAGCAGCTCCGGGACGTGGGGATCACCCCTCCACTTT	TRBV7-2	TRBJ1-6	.	few
CATGGFLNQPQHF	TGTGCAACAGGGGGCTTTTTAAATCAGCCCCAGCATTTT	TRBV6-1	TRBJ1-5	TRBD1	.
CASSLAGDVKTQYF	TGTGCCAGCAGTTTAGCGGGAGATGTGAAGACCCAGTACTTC	TRBV27	TRBJ2-5	TRBD2	many
CAISERERGETQYF	TGTGCCATCAGCGAGCGGGAGAGAGGGGAGACCCAGTACTTC	TRBV10-3	TRBJ2-5	TRBD2	many
CASSVAGGNEKLFF	TGTGCCAGCAGCGTGGCAGGGGGTAATGAAAAACTGTTTTTT	TRBV9	TRBJ1-4	TRBD1	.
CAISSGTGAYEQYF	TGTGCCATCAGTTCCGGGACAGGGGCCTACGAGCAGTACTTC	TRBV10-3	TRBJ2-7	TRBD1	few
CSVKTLPSSYEQYF	TGCAGCGTTAAGACTCTACCAAGCTCCTACGAGCAGTACTTC	TRBV29-1	TRBJ2-7	.	many